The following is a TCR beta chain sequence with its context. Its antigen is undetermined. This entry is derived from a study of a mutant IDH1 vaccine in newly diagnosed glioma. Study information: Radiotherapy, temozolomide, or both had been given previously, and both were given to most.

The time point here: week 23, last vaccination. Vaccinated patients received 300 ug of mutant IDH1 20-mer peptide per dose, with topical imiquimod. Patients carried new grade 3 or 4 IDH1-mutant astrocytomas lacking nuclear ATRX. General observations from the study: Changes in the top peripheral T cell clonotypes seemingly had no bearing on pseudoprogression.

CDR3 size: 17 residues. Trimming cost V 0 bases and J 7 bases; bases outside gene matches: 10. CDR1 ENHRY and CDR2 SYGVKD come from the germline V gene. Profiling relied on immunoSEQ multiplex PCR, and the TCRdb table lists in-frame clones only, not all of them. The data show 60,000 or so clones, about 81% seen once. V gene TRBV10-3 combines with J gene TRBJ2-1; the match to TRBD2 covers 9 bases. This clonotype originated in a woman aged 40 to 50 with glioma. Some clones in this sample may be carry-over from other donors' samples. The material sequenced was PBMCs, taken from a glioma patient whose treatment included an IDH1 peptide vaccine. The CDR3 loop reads CAISESGAGGPLNEQFF. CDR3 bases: TGTGCCATCAGTGAGTCGGGGGCGGGGGGGCCTCTGAATGAGCAGTTCTTC.